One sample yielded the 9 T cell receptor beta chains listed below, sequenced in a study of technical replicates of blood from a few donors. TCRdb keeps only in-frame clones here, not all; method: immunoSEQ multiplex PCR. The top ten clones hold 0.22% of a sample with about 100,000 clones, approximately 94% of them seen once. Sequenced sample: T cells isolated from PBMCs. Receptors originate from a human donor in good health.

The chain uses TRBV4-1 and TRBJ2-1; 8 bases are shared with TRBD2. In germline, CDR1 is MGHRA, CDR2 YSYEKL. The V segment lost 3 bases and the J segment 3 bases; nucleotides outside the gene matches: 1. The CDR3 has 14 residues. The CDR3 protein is CASSHREGYNEQFF. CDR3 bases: TGCGCCAGCAGCCACCGGGAGGGCTACAATGAGCAGTTCTTC.

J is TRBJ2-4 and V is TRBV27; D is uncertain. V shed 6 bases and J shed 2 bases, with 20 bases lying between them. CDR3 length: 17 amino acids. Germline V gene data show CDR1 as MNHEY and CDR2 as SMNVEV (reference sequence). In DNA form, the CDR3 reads TGTGCCAGCAGGAAATCTTACGCCCCTATTTCCAAAAACATTCAGTACTTC. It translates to CASRKSYAPISKNIQYF.

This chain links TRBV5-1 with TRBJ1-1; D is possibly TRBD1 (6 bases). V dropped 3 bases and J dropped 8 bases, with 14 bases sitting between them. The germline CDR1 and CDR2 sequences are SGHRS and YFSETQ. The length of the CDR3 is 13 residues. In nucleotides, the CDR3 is TGCGCCAGCAGCTCCGGACAGAGGGGAGAAGCTTTCTTT. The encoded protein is CASSSGQRGEAFF. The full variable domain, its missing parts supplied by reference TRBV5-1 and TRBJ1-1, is KAGVTQTPRYLIKTRGQQVTLSCSPISGHRSVSWYQQTPGQGLQFLFEYFSETQRNKGNFPGRFSGRQFSNSRSEMNVSTLELGDSALYLCASSSGQRGEAFFGQGTRLTVV.

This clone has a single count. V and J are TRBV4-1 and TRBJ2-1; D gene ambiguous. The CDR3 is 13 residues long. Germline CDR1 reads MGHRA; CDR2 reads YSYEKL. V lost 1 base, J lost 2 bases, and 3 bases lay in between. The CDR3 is CASSQGAYNEQFF. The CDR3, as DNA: TGCGCCAGCAGCCAAGGAGCCTACAATGAGCAGTTCTTC.

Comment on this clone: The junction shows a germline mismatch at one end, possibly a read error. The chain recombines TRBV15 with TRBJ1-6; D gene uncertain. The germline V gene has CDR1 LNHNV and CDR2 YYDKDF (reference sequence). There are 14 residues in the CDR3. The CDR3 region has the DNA TGTGCCACCAGCAGAGACCCTGTCGGTTCACCCCTCCGCTTT. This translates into CATSRDPVGSPLRF.

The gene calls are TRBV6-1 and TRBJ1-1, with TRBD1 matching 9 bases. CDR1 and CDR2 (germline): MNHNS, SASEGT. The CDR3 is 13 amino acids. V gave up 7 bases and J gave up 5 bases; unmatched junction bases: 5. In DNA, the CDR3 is TGTGCCAGCATAACAGGGGGCGGGACTGAAGCTTTCTTT. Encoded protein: CASITGGGTEAFF.

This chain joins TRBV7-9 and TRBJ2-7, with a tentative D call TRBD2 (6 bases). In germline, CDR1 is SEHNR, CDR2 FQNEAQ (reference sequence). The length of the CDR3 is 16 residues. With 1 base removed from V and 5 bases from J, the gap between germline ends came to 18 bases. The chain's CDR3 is CASSLGGLTETDEQYF. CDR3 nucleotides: TGTGCCAGCAGCTTAGGGGGACTGACAGAGACCGACGAGCAGTACTTC.

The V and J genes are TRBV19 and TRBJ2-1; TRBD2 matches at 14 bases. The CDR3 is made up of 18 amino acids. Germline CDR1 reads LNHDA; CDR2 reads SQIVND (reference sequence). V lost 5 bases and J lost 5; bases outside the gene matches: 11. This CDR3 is CASSPSGTSGRRDNEQFF. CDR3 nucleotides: TGTGCCAGTAGTCCTTCCGGGACTAGCGGGAGACGGGACAATGAGCAGTTCTTC.

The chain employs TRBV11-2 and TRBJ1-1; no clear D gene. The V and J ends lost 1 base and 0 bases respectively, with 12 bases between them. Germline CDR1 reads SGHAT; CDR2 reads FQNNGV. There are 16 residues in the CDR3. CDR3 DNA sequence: TGTGCCAGCAGCTTAGCGTACAGAACCTTGAACACTGAAGCTTTCTTT. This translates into CASSLAYRTLNTEAFF.